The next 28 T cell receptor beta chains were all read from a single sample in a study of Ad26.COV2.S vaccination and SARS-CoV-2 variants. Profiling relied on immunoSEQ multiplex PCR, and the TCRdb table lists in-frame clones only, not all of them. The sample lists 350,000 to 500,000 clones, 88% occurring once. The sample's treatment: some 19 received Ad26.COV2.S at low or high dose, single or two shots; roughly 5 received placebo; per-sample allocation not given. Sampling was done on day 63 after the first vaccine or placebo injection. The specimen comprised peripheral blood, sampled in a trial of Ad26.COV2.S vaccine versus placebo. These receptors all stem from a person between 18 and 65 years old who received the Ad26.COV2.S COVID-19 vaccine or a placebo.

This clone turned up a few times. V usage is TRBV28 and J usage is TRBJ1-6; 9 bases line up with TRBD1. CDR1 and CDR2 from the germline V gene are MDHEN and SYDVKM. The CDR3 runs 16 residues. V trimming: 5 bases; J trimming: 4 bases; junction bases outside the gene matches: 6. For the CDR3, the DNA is TGTGCCAGCAGTCCCGGTGGGACAGGGTATAATTCACCCCTCCACTTT. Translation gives CASSPGGTGYNSPLHF.

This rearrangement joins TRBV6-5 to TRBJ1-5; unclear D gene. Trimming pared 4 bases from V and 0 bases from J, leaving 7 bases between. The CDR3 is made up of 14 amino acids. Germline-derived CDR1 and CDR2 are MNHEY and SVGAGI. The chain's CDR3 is CASSSLGSNQPQHF. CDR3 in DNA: TGTGCCAGCAGTTCCTTGGGTAGCAATCAGCCCCAGCATTTT.

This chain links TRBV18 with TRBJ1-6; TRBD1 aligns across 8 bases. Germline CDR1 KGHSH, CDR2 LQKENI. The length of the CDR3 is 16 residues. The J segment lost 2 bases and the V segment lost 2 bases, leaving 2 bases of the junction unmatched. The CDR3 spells CASSPRQGPYNSPLHF. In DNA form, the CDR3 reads TGTGCCAGCTCACCAAGACAGGGGCCCTATAATTCACCCCTCCACTTT. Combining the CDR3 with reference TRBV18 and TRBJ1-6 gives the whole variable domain NAGVMQNPRHLVRRRGQEARLRCSPMKGHSHVYWYRQLPEEGLKFMVYLQKENIIDESGMPKERFSAEFPKEGPSILRIQQVVRGDSAAYFCASSPRQGPYNSPLHFGNGTRLTVT.

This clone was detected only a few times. In DNA, the CDR3 is TGTGCCAGCAGCTTCGGACAGCAAGCTTTCTTT. Translation gives CASSFGQQAFF. The chain has TRBV3-1 (or the pseudogene TRBV3-2) and TRBJ1-1, with D maybe TRBD1 (6 bases). V lost 5 bases to trimming and J lost 9 bases, with 10 bases between them. CDR1 and CDR2 (germline): LGHDT, YNNKEL (reference sequence). The CDR3 contains 11 residues.

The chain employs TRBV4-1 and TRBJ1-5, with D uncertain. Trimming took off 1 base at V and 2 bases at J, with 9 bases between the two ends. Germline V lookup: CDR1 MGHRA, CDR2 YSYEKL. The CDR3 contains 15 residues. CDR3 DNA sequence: TGCGCCAGCAGCCAAGTTGTTGAAGGCAATCAGCCCCAGCATTTT. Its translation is CASSQVVEGNQPQHF.

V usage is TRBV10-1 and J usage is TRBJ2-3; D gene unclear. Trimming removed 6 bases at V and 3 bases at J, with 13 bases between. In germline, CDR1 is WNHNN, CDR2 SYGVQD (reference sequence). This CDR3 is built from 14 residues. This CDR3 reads CASSETSGTDTQYF. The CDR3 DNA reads TGCGCCAGCAGCGAAACGTCCGGGACAGATACGCAGTATTTT.

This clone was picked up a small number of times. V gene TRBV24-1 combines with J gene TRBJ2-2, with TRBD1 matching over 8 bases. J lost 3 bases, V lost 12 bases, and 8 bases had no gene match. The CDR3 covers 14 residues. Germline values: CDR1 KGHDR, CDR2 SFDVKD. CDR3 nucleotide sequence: TGTGCCGTCCAGGGGGCGGGCGACACCGGGGAGCTGTTTTTT. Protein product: CAVQGAGDTGELFF.

CDR3 DNA: TGTGCCACCAGCTCAGGGGGGATCCAGCCCCAGCATTTT. Protein sequence: CATSSGGIQPQHF. This chain links TRBV24-1 with TRBJ1-5; 7 bases map to TRBD1. The CDR3 sequence is 13 residues long. The germline gives CDR1 KGHDR, CDR2 SFDVKD. V trimming: 7 bases; J trimming: 7 bases; junction bases outside the gene matches: 6.

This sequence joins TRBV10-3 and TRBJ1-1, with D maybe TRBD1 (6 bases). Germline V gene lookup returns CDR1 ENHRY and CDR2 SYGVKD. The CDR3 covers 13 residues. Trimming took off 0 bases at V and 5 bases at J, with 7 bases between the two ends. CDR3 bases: TGTGCCATCAGTGAGTCGACAGGTACTGAAGCTTTCTTT. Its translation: CAISESTGTEAFF.

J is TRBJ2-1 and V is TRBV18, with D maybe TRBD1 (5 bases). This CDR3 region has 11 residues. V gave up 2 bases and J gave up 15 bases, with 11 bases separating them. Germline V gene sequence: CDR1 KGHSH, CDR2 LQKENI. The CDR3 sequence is CASSPLGVPFF. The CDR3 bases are TGTGCCAGCTCACCATTAGGGGTTCCGTTCTTC.

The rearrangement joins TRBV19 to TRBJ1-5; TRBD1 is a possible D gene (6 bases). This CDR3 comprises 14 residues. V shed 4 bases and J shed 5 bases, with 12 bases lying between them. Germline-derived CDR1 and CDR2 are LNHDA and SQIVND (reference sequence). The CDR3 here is CASSTGQKDQPQHF. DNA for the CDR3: TGTGCCAGTAGTACCGGACAGAAGGATCAGCCCCAGCATTTT.

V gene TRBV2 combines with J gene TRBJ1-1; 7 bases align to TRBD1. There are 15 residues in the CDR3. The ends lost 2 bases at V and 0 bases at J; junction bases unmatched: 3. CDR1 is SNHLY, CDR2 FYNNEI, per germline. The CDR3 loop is CASSEYGTVNTEAFF. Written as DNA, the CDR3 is TGTGCCAGCAGTGAATATGGGACAGTGAACACTGAAGCTTTCTTT.

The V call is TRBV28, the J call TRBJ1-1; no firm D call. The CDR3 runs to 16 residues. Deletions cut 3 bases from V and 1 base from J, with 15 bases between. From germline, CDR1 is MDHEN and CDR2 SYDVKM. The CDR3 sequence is CASSFLTVGGNTEAFF. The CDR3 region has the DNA TGTGCCAGCAGTTTTTTGACTGTTGGCGGGAACACTGAAGCTTTCTTT. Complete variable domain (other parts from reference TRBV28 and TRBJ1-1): DVKVTQSSRYLVKRTGEKVFLECVQDMDHENMFWYRQDPGLGLRLIYFSYDVKMKEKGDIPEGYSVSREKKERFSLILESASTNQTSMYLCASSFLTVGGNTEAFFGQGTRLTVV.

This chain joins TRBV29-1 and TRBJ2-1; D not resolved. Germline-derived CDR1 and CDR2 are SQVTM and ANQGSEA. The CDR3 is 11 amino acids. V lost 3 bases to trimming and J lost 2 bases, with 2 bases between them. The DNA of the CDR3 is TGCAGCGTTGAGCCCTACAATGAGCAGTTCTTC. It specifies CSVEPYNEQFF.

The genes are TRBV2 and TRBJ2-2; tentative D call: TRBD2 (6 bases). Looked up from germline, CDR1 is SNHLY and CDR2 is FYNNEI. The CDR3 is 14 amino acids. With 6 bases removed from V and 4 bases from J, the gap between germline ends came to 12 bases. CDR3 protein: CASSPAGGTGELFF. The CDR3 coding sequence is TGTGCCAGCAGCCCAGCCGGGGGCACCGGGGAGCTGTTTTTT.

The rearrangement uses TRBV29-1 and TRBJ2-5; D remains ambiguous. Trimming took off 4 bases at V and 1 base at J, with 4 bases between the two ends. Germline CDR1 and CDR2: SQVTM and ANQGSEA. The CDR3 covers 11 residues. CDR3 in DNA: TGCAGCGTTGTCATCCAAGAGACCCAGTACTTC. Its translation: CSVVIQETQYF.

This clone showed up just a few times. CDR3 DNA: TGTGCCAGCAGCTTAGAGGCTAGGATCAACCCAACTAATGAAAAACTGTTTTTT. It is translated as CASSLEARINPTNEKLFF. This chain joins TRBV7-8 and TRBJ1-4; unclear D gene. The CDR3 is 18 residues long. V was clipped by 1 base and J by 0 bases, with 15 bases between them. The V gene's germline CDR1 is SGHVS and CDR2 FQNEAQ.

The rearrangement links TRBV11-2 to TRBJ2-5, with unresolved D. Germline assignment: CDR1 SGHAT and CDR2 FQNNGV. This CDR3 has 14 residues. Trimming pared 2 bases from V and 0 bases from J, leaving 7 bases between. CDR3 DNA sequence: TGTGCCAGCAGCTTACCCGGGTACCAAGAGACCCAGTACTTC. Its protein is CASSLPGYQETQYF. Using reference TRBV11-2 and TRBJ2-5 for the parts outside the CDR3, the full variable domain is EAGVAQSPRYKIIEKRQSVAFWCNPISGHATLYWYQQILGQGPKLLIQFQNNGVVDDSQLPKDRFSAERLKGVDSTLKIQPAKLEDSAVYLCASSLPGYQETQYFGPGTRLLVL.

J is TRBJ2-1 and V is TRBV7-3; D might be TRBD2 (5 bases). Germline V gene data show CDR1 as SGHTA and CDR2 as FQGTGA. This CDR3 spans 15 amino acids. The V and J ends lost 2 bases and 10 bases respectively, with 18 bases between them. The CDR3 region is CASSLGLNGVREQFF. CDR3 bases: TGTGCCAGCAGCTTAGGACTGAACGGAGTGAGGGAGCAGTTCTTC. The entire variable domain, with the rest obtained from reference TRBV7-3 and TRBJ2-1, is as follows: GAGVSQTPSNKVTEKGKYVELRCDPISGHTALYWYRQSLGQGPEFLIYFQGTGAADDSGLPNDRFFAVRPEGSVSTLKIQRTERGDSAVYLCASSLGLNGVREQFFGPGTRLTVL.

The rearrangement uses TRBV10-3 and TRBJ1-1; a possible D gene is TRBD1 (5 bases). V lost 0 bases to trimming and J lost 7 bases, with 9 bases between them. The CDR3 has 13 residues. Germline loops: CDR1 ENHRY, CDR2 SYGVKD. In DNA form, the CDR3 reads TGTGCCATCAGTGAGTCGAACAGGAGTGAAGCTTTCTTT. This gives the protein CAISESNRSEAFF.

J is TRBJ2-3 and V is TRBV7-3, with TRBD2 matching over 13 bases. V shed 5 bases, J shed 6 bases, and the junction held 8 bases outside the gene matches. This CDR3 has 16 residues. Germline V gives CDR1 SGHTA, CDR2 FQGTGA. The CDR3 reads CASSSGLAGVGDTQYF. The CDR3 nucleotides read TGTGCCAGCAGCAGCGGACTAGCGGGGGTCGGTGATACGCAGTATTTT. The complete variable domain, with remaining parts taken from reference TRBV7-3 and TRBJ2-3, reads GAGVSQTPSNKVTEKGKYVELRCDPISGHTALYWYRQSLGQGPEFLIYFQGTGAADDSGLPNDRFFAVRPEGSVSTLKIQRTERGDSAVYLCASSSGLAGVGDTQYFGPGTRLTVL.

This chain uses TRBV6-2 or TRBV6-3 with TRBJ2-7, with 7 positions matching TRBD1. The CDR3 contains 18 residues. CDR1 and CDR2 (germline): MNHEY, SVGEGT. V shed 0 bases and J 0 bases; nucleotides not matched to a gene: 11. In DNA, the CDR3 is TGTGCCAGCAGTTACTCCGAAAACTTGGACAGGTCCTCCTACGAGCAGTACTTC. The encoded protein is CASSYSENLDRSSYEQYF.

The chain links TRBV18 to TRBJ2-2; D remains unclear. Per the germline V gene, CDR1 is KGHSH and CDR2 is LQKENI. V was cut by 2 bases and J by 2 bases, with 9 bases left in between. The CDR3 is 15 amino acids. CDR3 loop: CASSPEQPNTGELFF. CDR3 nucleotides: TGTGCCAGCTCACCAGAGCAGCCAAACACCGGGGAGCTGTTTTTT.

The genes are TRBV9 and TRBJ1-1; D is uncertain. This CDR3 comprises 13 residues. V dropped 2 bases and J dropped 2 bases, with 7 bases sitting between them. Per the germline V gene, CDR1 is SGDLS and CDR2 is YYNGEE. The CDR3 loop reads CASSVDGNTEAFF. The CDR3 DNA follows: TGTGCCAGCAGCGTCGACGGTAACACTGAAGCTTTCTTT. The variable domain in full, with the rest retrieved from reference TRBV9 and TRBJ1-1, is DSGVTQTPKHLITATGQRVTLRCSPRSGDLSVYWYQQSLDQGLQFLIQYYNGEERAKGNILERFSAQQFPDLHSELNLSSLELGDSALYFCASSVDGNTEAFFGQGTRLTVV.

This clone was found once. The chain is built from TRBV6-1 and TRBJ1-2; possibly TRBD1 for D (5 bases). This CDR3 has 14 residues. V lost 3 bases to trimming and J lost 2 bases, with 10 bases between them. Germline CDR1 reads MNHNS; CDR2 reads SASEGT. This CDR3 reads CASSEYGQNYGYTF. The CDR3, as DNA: TGTGCCAGCAGTGAGTACGGACAAAACTATGGCTACACCTTC.

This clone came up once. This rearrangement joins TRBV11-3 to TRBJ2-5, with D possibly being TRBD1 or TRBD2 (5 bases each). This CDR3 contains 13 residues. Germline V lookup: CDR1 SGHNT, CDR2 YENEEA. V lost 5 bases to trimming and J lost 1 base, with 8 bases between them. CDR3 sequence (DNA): TGTGCCAGCAGCCGGGACGGCCAAGAGACCCAGTACTTC. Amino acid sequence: CASSRDGQETQYF.

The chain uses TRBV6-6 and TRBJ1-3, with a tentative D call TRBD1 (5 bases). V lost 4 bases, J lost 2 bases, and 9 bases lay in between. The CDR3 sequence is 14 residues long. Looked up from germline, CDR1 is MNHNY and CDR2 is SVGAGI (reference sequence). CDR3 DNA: TGTGCCAGCAGTTCCGGGACGGCTGGAAACACCATATATTTT. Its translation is CASSSGTAGNTIYF.

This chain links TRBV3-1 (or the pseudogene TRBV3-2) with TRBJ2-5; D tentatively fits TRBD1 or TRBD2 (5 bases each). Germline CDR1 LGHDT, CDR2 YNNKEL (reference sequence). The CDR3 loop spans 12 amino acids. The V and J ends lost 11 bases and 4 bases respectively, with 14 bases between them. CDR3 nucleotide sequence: TGTGCCTGCTCTTATGGGGGAGAGACCCAGTACTTC. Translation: CACSYGGETQYF.